Each of the 3 T cell receptor beta chains below was sequenced from the same sample in a study of blood T cell repertoires in COVID-19. TCRdb's table, derived via immunoSEQ multiplex PCR, lists solely in-frame clones and lacks some. The sample gives about 410,000 clones, roughly 89% of which show up once; less than 2% is in the top ten. The sequencing sample was made of PBMCs or T cells enriched from blood (not recorded which). These receptors all come from a woman aged 25-40 years who had recovered from COVID-19.

This clone was seen only a few times. The chain recombines TRBV2 with TRBJ2-7; TRBD1 matches 8 bases. The CDR3 runs 13 residues. V lost 8 bases and J lost 7; bases outside the gene matches: 10. CDR1 is SNHLY, CDR2 FYNNEI, per germline. The CDR3 DNA reads as TGTGCCAGCTCGGGACAGGTCGGGTTGGAGCAGTACTTC. Its protein product is CASSGQVGLEQYF. The complete variable domain, with remaining parts taken from reference TRBV2 and TRBJ2-7, reads EPEVTQTPSHQVTQMGQEVILRCVPISNHLYFYWYRQILGQKVEFLVSFYNNEISEKSEIFDDQFSVERPDGSNFTLKIRSTKLEDSAMYFCASSGQVGLEQYFGPGTRLTVT.

This clone showed up many times. This chain connects TRBV12-3 or TRBV12-4 to TRBJ2-2; D remains unclear. The CDR3 is 12 amino acids. The V end lost 4 bases, the J end lost 4 bases, and 4 bases lay between the germline ends. CDR3 loop: CASSSFTGELFF. In nucleotides, the CDR3 is TGTGCCAGCAGTTCCTTCACCGGGGAGCTGTTTTTT.

J is TRBJ2-7 and V is TRBV29-1, with D possibly matching TRBD2 (6 bases). Looked up from germline, CDR1 is SQVTM and CDR2 is ANQGSEA. Trimming shortened V by 4 bases and J by 2 bases, and 15 bases separated the two germline ends. CDR3 length: 14 amino acids. The CDR3 sequence: CSVVRGLSTYEQYF. CDR3 nucleotides: TGCAGCGTTGTCCGGGGACTCAGCACCTACGAGCAGTACTTC.